This is a list of T cell receptor beta chains from one sample in a study of blood T cell repertoires in COVID-19. TCRdb keeps only in-frame clones here, not all; method: immunoSEQ multiplex PCR. The sample holds approximately 91,000 clones, approximately 80% seen once. The specimen sequenced was peripheral blood. The receptors derive from a man in his 70s with acute or convalescent COVID-19. Both conserved end residues are trimmed from each CDR3. The order of the fields is V gene, CDR3 protein.

>TRBV10-3
AIREQDPYEQY
>TRBV28
ASSAPGTSYEQY
>TRBV27
ASSLQGVGFNYGYT
>TRBV7-9
ASSLTNQPQH
>TRBV7-7
ASSPRTGGIETQY
>TRBV19
ASSSGGTVYSNQPQH
>TRBV6-1
ASSDRGNSPLH
>TRBV18
ASSRGQETQY
>TRBV7-2
ASSFGPGHLTSSYNEQF
>TRBV7-8
ASVPGTSGREYSYEQY
>TRBV6-2/TRBV6-3
ASSLRPNLSQKRY
>TRBV4-1
ASSRTGSNQPQH
>TRBV9
ASSAHVLGDEQY
>TRBV7-2
ASSPDRGLYGYT
>TRBV24-1
ATSTGVLSTDTQY
>TRBV11-2
ASSFRGSGTGELF
>TRBV5-4
ASSPDRGGTNEKLF
>TRBV2
ASSDQGLSPLH
>TRBV6-6
ASSFNSVTEAF
>TRBV12-3/TRBV12-4
AVDRTDTQY
>TRBV5-1
ASSLESWNTEAF
>TRBV6-6
ASSPGQPRIMNTEAF
>TRBV3-1/TRBV3-2
ASSLQRNTEAF
>TRBV30
AWSPMTPAIFNSPLH
>TRBV29-1
SVEGTGGLNTEAF
>TRBV13
ASRFPPTGEETQY
>TRBV9
ASSPGGEVLPGNTIY
>TRBV27
ASSLGTGDHGYT
>TRBV28
ASSFGGRLGTGELF
>TRBV30
ACVRKDGGTDTQY
>TRBV24-1
ATGSSRSSYNEQF
>TRBV2
ASSGQGTDTQY
>TRBV6-1
ASSGNRVEDSGANVLT
>TRBV20-1
SARAGYEQY
>TRBV6-4
ASSQGHGNGELF
>TRBV12-5
ASGTGQGASNEQF
>TRBV2
ASSTEGAAGELF
>TRBV28
ASSLPHASQPQH
>TRBV29-1
SVTEPGTQY
>TRBV5-1
ASSTGTGYGYT
>TRBV5-1
ASTNGGSGSYT
>TRBV28
ASSFHPENIQY
>TRBV5-5
ASTLGQGIGEKLF